These 31 T cell receptor beta chains were sequenced from one sample in a study of CD8 T cells in ankylosing spondylitis. The study, taken as a whole, reports: Under 10 highly homologous variants formed a TCR beta motif that appeared characteristic of ankylosing spondylitis blood.

Each CDR3 protein is one row after TCRdb ran MiXCR on the 5' RACE reads. The table includes 450,000 to 550,000 distinct CDR3 sequences, 5.3% detected once. Their specific antigens are unknown. Source material: blood, either unsorted or a sorted T cell fraction (not recorded which). These receptors originate from a male donor with ankylosing spondylitis.

This clonotype has at least ten counts. This sequence joins TRBV6-5 and TRBJ2-2; D is undetermined. The germline V gene encodes CDR1 MNHEY and CDR2 SVGAGI. The germline V and J ends were trimmed by 0 bases and 3 bases, with 5 bases remaining between them. This CDR3 contains 14 residues. This CDR3 is CASSYSGDTGELFF. The DNA of the CDR3 is TGTGCCAGCAGTTACTCAGGAGACACCGGGGAGCTGTTTTTT.

This clonotype showed up just a few times. The rearrangement links TRBV5-1 to TRBJ2-1; D gene uncertain. Trimming removed 1 base from V and 5 bases from J, with 13 bases in between. Germline loops: CDR1 SGHRS, CDR2 YFSETQ. The CDR3 totals 15 residues. The DNA of the CDR3 is TGCGCCAGCAGCTTGAGTAGGGTGATCGACAATGAGCAGTTCTTC. Its translation is CASSLSRVIDNEQFF.

This clonotype was detected ten times or more. The chain combines TRBV12-3 or TRBV12-4 with TRBJ1-1; D gene ambiguous. The ends were cut back, 4 bases at V and 4 bases at J, with 10 bases in the middle. The CDR3 contains 13 residues. The CDR3 DNA is TGTGCCAGCAGTTCGCAGGTGGGCACTGAAGCTTTCTTT. As protein: CASSSQVGTEAFF.

This chain links TRBV7-3 with TRBJ2-3; the D gene could be TRBD1 or TRBD2 (5 bases each). The length of the CDR3 is 19 residues. V lost 5 bases and J 4 bases, leaving 28 bases between the germline ends. In germline, CDR1 is SGHTA, CDR2 FQGTGA. The CDR3 here is CASSTLSRGSSTVADTQYF. CDR3 sequence (DNA): TGTGCCAGCAGCACCCTATCGAGGGGTAGCTCTACCGTCGCAGATACGCAGTATTTT.

The sample holds many counts of this clonotype. This chain uses TRBV9 with TRBJ1-6; possible D gene TRBD1, 6 bases. Trimming took 0 bases from V and 8 from J, leaving 9 bases between them. The CDR3 length is 14 residues. Per germline, CDR1 SGDLS and CDR2 YYNGEE. For the CDR3, the DNA is TGTGCCAGCAGCGTAGGGTCAGGGGATTCACCCCTCCACTTT. Amino acid sequence: CASSVGSGDSPLHF.

The chain employs TRBV18 and TRBJ1-2; 8 positions match TRBD1. CDR3 length: 16 amino acids. Germline lookup yields CDR1 KGHSH and CDR2 LQKENI. V lost 4 bases and J lost 0; bases outside the gene matches: 7. CDR3 protein: CASSQGQGGTNYGYTF. The CDR3, as DNA: TGTGCCAGCTCACAAGGACAGGGTGGAACTAACTATGGCTACACCTTC.

This clonotype was seen at least ten times. The chain recombines TRBV6-1 with TRBJ1-1; TRBD1 is a possible D gene (5 bases). Trimming shortened V by 10 bases and J by 4 bases, and 13 bases separated the two germline ends. The CDR3 loop spans 12 amino acids. The germline V gene has CDR1 MNHNS and CDR2 SASEGT. CDR3 coding DNA: TGTGCCACCGCTTACCAGGGCACTGAAGCTTTCTTT. Protein sequence: CATAYQGTEAFF.

The chain is built from TRBV11-2 and TRBJ2-1; a weak D match, TRBD2 (5 bases). The ends were cut back, 5 bases at V and 2 bases at J, with 13 bases in the middle. Germline values: CDR1 SGHAT, CDR2 FQNNGV. The CDR3 is 15 amino acids. CDR3 DNA sequence: TGTGCCAGCAGCCATACTAGAAAACCCTACAATGAGCAGTTCTTC. Its protein product is CASSHTRKPYNEQFF.

This clonotype was recorded many times. The chain carries TRBV7-9 and TRBJ2-1; D perhaps matches TRBD1 (6 bases). CDR1 SEHNR and CDR2 FQNEAQ come from the germline V gene (reference sequence). CDR3 size: 17 residues. Trimming pared 1 base from V and 3 bases from J, leaving 16 bases between. DNA for the CDR3: TGTGCCAGCAGCTTAGGCGAGTTGGGGACATACTACAATGAGCAGTTCTTC. Translated, it gives CASSLGELGTYYNEQFF.

This clonotype was picked up many times. This chain uses TRBV4-1 with TRBJ2-7, with unresolved D. Germline V gene data show CDR1 as MGHRA and CDR2 as YSYEKL. The CDR3 is 14 residues long. V dropped 1 base and J dropped 5 bases, with 12 bases sitting between them. The CDR3 coding sequence is TGCGCCAGCAGCCAAGCCTGGGCGAGGAACGAGCAGTACTTC. Its translation is CASSQAWARNEQYF.

This clonotype has a count of ten or more. The V and J genes are TRBV4-2 and TRBJ2-3; 10 bases agree with TRBD2. Looked up from germline, CDR1 is LGHNA and CDR2 is YNFKEQ. V shed 2 bases and J 3 bases; nucleotides not matched to a gene: 8. The CDR3 runs to 17 residues. The CDR3 spells CASSQIPSGRGTDTQYF. CDR3 nucleotides: TGTGCCAGCAGCCAAATCCCTAGCGGGAGAGGTACAGATACGCAGTATTTT.

This sequence joins TRBV9 and TRBJ2-2; 8 bases match TRBD1. Germline loops: CDR1 SGDLS, CDR2 YYNGEE. The CDR3 sequence is 15 residues long. V shed 2 bases and J 8 bases; nucleotides not matched to a gene: 8. DNA for the CDR3: TGTGCCAGCAGCGTTAGGACAGGGATTGTAGGGGAGCTGTTTTTT. Its protein is CASSVRTGIVGELFF.

This clonotype showed up many times. This chain uses TRBV12-3 or TRBV12-4 with TRBJ2-2; D is possibly TRBD1 (5 bases). CDR3 length: 13 amino acids. V dropped 6 bases and J dropped 3 bases, with 8 bases sitting between them. CDR3 in DNA: TGTGCCAGCAGATTACAGGACACCGGGGAGCTGTTTTTT. As protein: CASRLQDTGELFF.

V gene TRBV18 combines with J gene TRBJ2-3; D uncertain. The V and J ends lost 0 bases and 4 bases respectively, with 11 bases between them. The germline V gene has CDR1 KGHSH and CDR2 LQKENI. The CDR3 consists of 15 residues. The CDR3 DNA sequence: TGTGCCAGCTCACCACCTAGGCCTAACCCAGATACGCAGTATTTT. Translated: CASSPPRPNPDTQYF.

Many counts were recorded for this clonotype. V gene TRBV4-3 combines with J gene TRBJ1-1; D gene uncertain. CDR1 is LGHNA, CDR2 YSLEER, per germline. The CDR3 length is 13 residues. The ends were cut back, 0 bases at V and 11 bases at J, with 13 bases in the middle. The CDR3 is CASSQEIWGGAFF. The CDR3 DNA reads TGCGCCAGCAGCCAAGAAATTTGGGGTGGGGCTTTCTTT.

This clonotype has ten or more counts. The J gene is TRBJ1-1, the V gene TRBV5-5, with D possibly TRBD1 on 5 matching bases. Trimming removed 7 bases at V and 0 bases at J, with 19 bases between. Looked up from germline, CDR1 is SGHKS and CDR2 is YYEKEE (reference sequence). This CDR3 has 16 amino acids. The CDR3 sequence: CASVRQTLLMNTEAFF. Written as DNA, the CDR3 is TGTGCCAGCGTGCGACAGACTCTATTAATGAACACTGAAGCTTTCTTT.

This clonotype showed up many times. The rearrangement links TRBV6-1 to TRBJ2-3; tentative D call: TRBD1 (5 bases). The CDR3 loop spans 14 amino acids. CDR1 and CDR2 from the germline V gene are MNHNS and SASEGT. Trimming cost V 6 bases and J 2 bases, with 12 bases left between them. CDR3 nucleotide sequence: TGTGCCAGCAGACGACAGAGTTACACAGATACGCAGTATTTT. This gives the protein CASRRQSYTDTQYF.

This clonotype has ten or more counts. The chain is built from TRBV10-3 and TRBJ2-7; D is unclear. The V gene lost 3 bases and the J gene lost 2 bases, with 11 bases spanning the gap. The germline CDR1 and CDR2 sequences are ENHRY and SYGVKD. This CDR3 has 14 residues. The CDR3 DNA reads TGTGCCATCAGTGATTGGGCCCTAACCTACGAGCAGTACTTC. This sequence encodes CAISDWALTYEQYF.

This clonotype was picked up many times. This sequence joins TRBV4-3 and TRBJ2-4; 9 bases line up with TRBD1. V trimming: 0 bases; J trimming: 8 bases; junction bases outside the gene matches: 8. This CDR3 region has 16 residues. Germline CDR1 LGHNA, CDR2 YSLEER. The CDR3 bases are TGCGCCAGCAGCCAAGATGGGAACAGGGGGCTGGACATTCAGTACTTC. Its translation: CASSQDGNRGLDIQYF.

This clonotype was seen ten or more times. The chain joins TRBV10-3 to TRBJ2-3; tentatively, D is TRBD2 (5 bases). V was clipped by 6 bases and J by 6 bases, with 10 bases between them. Germline CDR1 reads ENHRY; CDR2 reads SYGVKD. This CDR3 comprises 12 residues. The CDR3 coding sequence is TGTGCCATCAGGGCTAGCCCCGATACGCAGTATTTT. This gives the protein CAIRASPDTQYF.

In its sample, this clonotype was seen many times. J is TRBJ2-1 and V is TRBV7-9; no reliable D call. Looked up from germline, CDR1 is SEHNR and CDR2 is FQNEAQ (reference sequence). The CDR3 runs to 16 residues. V shed 2 bases and J shed 0 bases, with 11 bases lying between them. CDR3 nucleotide sequence: TGTGCCAGCAGCTTATCTATCGGTGGCTCCTACAATGAGCAGTTCTTC. Translated: CASSLSIGGSYNEQFF.

The table lists this clonotype with many counts. The chain has TRBV12-3 or TRBV12-4 and TRBJ2-1; TRBD2 aligns across 9 bases. V trimming: 7 bases; J trimming: 1 base; junction bases outside the gene matches: 8. The CDR3 spans 16 residues. CDR3 protein: CASIMGLAESYNEQFF. The CDR3 DNA reads as TGTGCCAGCATTATGGGACTAGCCGAATCCTACAATGAGCAGTTCTTC.

This chain uses TRBV5-5 with TRBJ1-3; maybe TRBD1 (6 bases). The CDR3 spans 17 residues. V was shortened by 4 bases and J by 4 bases, with 21 bases between the two germline ends. In germline, CDR1 is SGHKS, CDR2 YYEKEE (reference sequence). CDR3 DNA: TGTGCCAGCAGCCCTCGGGGGTCGGGGGCTGTCGGAAACACCATATATTTT. It encodes CASSPRGSGAVGNTIYF. The full variable domain, with the rest looked up from reference TRBV5-5 and TRBJ1-3, is DAGVTQSPTHLIKTRGQQVTLRCSPISGHKSVSWYQQVLGQGPQFIFQYYEKEERGRGNFPDRFSARQFPNYSSELNVNALLLGDSALYLCASSPRGSGAVGNTIYFGEGSWLTVV.

This clonotype was seen at least ten times. This chain uses TRBV7-9 with TRBJ1-5; D is unresolved. Germline CDR1 SEHNR, CDR2 FQNEAQ (reference sequence). The length of the CDR3 is 13 residues. Trimming took off 6 bases at V and 4 bases at J, with 10 bases between the two ends. The CDR3 loop is CASSLQQNQPQHF. The CDR3 bases are TGTGCCAGCAGTTTACAGCAGAATCAGCCCCAGCATTTT.

The J gene is TRBJ2-7, the V gene TRBV7-9; possible D gene TRBD1, 5 bases. V was pared by 2 bases and J by 2 bases, with 16 bases between. This CDR3 is built from 16 residues. CDR1 and CDR2 from the germline V gene are SEHNR and FQNEAQ (reference sequence). DNA for the CDR3: TGTGCCAGCAGCTTAAAAGTGTCAGGGATACCCTACGAGCAGTACTTC. Translation: CASSLKVSGIPYEQYF.

This clonotype was picked up many times. The chain joins TRBV6-6 to TRBJ1-2, with D unresolved. V lost 5 bases, J lost 4 bases, and 11 bases lay in between. CDR1 is MNHNY, CDR2 SVGAGI, per germline (reference sequence). This CDR3 has 13 residues. The CDR3 DNA reads TGTGCCAGCAGTCGGACCGCCGGCTATGGCTACACCTTC. Its protein product is CASSRTAGYGYTF.

At least ten counts were recorded for this clonotype. The chain joins TRBV20-1 to TRBJ1-2, with D perhaps matching TRBD1 (6 bases). Trimming pared 6 bases from V and 8 bases from J, leaving 19 bases between. Germline V CDR1 and CDR2: DFQATT, SNEGSKA (reference sequence). This CDR3 spans 13 amino acids. The CDR3, as DNA: TGCAGTGCAACTGACAGGATCACAGGGGGCTACACCTTC. Translated: CSATDRITGGYTF.

This clonotype has a count of ten or more. The gene calls are TRBV7-8 and TRBJ1-4; D unclear. V lost 5 bases to trimming and J lost 4 bases, with 11 bases between them. CDR3 length: 14 residues. The germline V gene has CDR1 SGHVS and CDR2 FQNEAQ. The CDR3 sequence: CASSRRRDNEKLFF. For the CDR3, the DNA is TGTGCCAGCAGCCGCCGGAGGGATAATGAAAAACTGTTTTTT.

This clonotype was recorded at least ten times. The V and J genes are TRBV7-9 and TRBJ2-5, with D possibly being TRBD2 (6 bases). There are 15 residues in the CDR3. V gave up 1 base and J gave up 4 bases, with 13 bases separating them. Germline CDR1 and CDR2: SEHNR and FQNEAQ (reference sequence). The CDR3 coding sequence is TGTGCCAGCAGCTTAGACGGGGGTGCGGGAGAGACCCAGTACTTC. Translation gives CASSLDGGAGETQYF.

This clonotype was detected many times. The chain has TRBV10-3 and TRBJ2-1; D gene ambiguous. The CDR3 consists of 11 residues. Germline loops: CDR1 ENHRY, CDR2 SYGVKD. Trimming took off 7 bases at V and 7 bases at J, with 8 bases between the two ends. The chain's CDR3 is CAIMVWNEQFF. The CDR3 DNA reads TGTGCCATCATGGTGTGGAATGAGCAGTTCTTC.

The table lists this clonotype with many counts. This chain links TRBV5-1 with TRBJ1-4, with 9 bases identical to TRBD1. CDR1 SGHRS and CDR2 YFSETQ come from the germline V gene. V shed 4 bases and J 3 bases; nucleotides not matched to a gene: 7. The CDR3 has 16 amino acids. CDR3 sequence: CASSRSRQGANEKLFF. In nucleotides, the CDR3 is TGCGCCAGCAGCCGTAGCCGACAGGGGGCTAATGAAAAACTGTTTTTT.